These 19 T cell receptor beta chains originate from one sample sequenced in a study of post-analysis software for immune sequencing data. Whole-study findings and limits: Several TRBV segments were more frequent in patients than controls; TRBV5-6, TRBV5-1 and TRBV20-1 belonged to this group.

The library was made from cDNA and included unique molecular identifiers. MiXCR, applied by TCRdb to the PCR reads, yields one record per CDR3 protein. This table has about 540,000 distinct CDR3 sequences, 30% to 40% appearing once. What these receptors recognize is not known. The sequenced material came from blood. These receptors were taken from a girl aged 2-17 years with multiple sclerosis.

There are a few counts of this clonotype. The CDR3 DNA sequence: TGTGCCAGCACCTCGGTGAGGGGAAATCAGCCCCAGCATTTT. Its translation: CASTSVRGNQPQHF. The chain links TRBV12-3 or TRBV12-4 to TRBJ1-5, with D perhaps matching TRBD1 (5 bases). The CDR3 sequence is 14 residues long. V lost 7 bases, J lost 4 bases, and 14 bases lay in between.

The rearrangement uses TRBV2 and TRBJ2-2; D ambiguous. Germline CDR1 and CDR2: SNHLY and FYNNEI. V gave up 8 bases and J gave up 1 base, with 11 bases separating them. The CDR3 has 14 amino acids. The CDR3 DNA sequence: TGTGCCAGCCTACACCGAGAGAACACCGGGGAGCTGTTTTTT. It translates to CASLHRENTGELFF.

This clonotype was observed a few times. The gene calls are TRBV5-1 and TRBJ2-1; D is ambiguous. CDR1 and CDR2 from the germline V gene are SGHRS and YFSETQ. The V and J ends lost 0 bases and 5 bases respectively, with 9 bases between them. This CDR3 has 14 residues. CDR3 DNA sequence: TGCGCCAGCAGCTTGGGGGTGTCGGACAATGAGCAGTTCTTC. It translates to CASSLGVSDNEQFF.

This clonotype was recorded a few times. V usage is TRBV7-9 and J usage is TRBJ2-3, with TRBD2 as a possible D gene (6 bases). This CDR3 comprises 17 residues. From germline, CDR1 is SEHNR and CDR2 FQNEAQ (reference sequence). V lost 5 bases and J lost 4, with 22 bases in between. CDR3 in DNA: TGTGCCAGCAGCACGCGGGAACTAGTCCCTCGGGCAGATACGCAGTATTTT. Translating it yields CASSTRELVPRADTQYF.

This sequence joins TRBV2 and TRBJ1-2, with a weak D call TRBD1 (5 bases). CDR1 is SNHLY, CDR2 FYNNEI, per germline. The CDR3 has 14 amino acids. With 1 base removed from V and 7 bases from J, the gap between germline ends came to 13 bases. The CDR3 DNA sequence: TGTGCCAGCAGTGAAGGCCCAGTCAGGGCTGGCTACACCTTC. This translates into CASSEGPVRAGYTF.

The V and J genes are TRBV12-3 or TRBV12-4 and TRBJ2-1; D gene unclear. This CDR3 contains 16 residues. V shed 2 bases and J shed 6 bases, with 17 bases lying between them. The CDR3 loop reads CASSLSGRTWGNEQFF. CDR3 DNA sequence: TGTGCCAGCAGTTTAAGTGGACGAACCTGGGGCAATGAGCAGTTCTTC.

The rearrangement links TRBV29-1 to TRBJ2-1, with D possibly being TRBD1 or TRBD2 (5 bases each). Looked up from germline, CDR1 is SQVTM and CDR2 is ANQGSEA. Trimming cost V 3 bases and J 2 bases, with 11 bases left between them. The CDR3 length is 14 residues. For the CDR3, the DNA is TGCAGCGTTGACGTGGGGACCCCCTACAATGAGCAGTTCTTC. Protein sequence: CSVDVGTPYNEQFF.

In regard to this clonotype: The junction shows a germline mismatch at one end, possibly a read error. V gene TRBV13 combines with J gene TRBJ2-7; possibly TRBD1 or TRBD2 for D (5 bases each). This CDR3 region has 15 residues. Germline assignment: CDR1 PRHDT and CDR2 FYEKMQ (reference sequence). The chain's CDR3 is CASSLAPGTVYGQYF. The CDR3 bases are TGTGCCAGCAGCTTAGCCCCCGGGACGGTCTACGGGCAGTACTTC.

Worth noting for this clonotype: A much larger clone sits a single nucleotide away, making a read error possible. The chain recombines TRBV10-3 with TRBJ2-7; tentative D call: TRBD2 (7 bases). This CDR3 region has 14 residues. The V end lost 6 bases, the J end lost 2 bases, and 14 bases lay between the germline ends. Germline CDR1 ENHRY, CDR2 SYGVKD. The CDR3 protein is CAIRGASGPYEQYF. The CDR3 DNA follows: TGTGCCATCAGGGGGGCTAGCGGACCCTACGAGCAGTACTTC.

The V call is TRBV11-2, the J call TRBJ2-1; no firm D call. The germline gives CDR1 SGHAT, CDR2 FQNNGV. Trimming took off 1 base at V and 6 bases at J, with 7 bases between the two ends. The CDR3 totals 13 residues. CDR3 loop: CASSLGRINEQFF. The CDR3 DNA is TGTGCCAGCAGCTTAGGCAGAATCAATGAGCAGTTCTTC. Full variable domain (rest looked up from reference TRBV11-2 and TRBJ2-1): EAGVAQSPRYKIIEKRQSVAFWCNPISGHATLYWYQQILGQGPKLLIQFQNNGVVDDSQLPKDRFSAERLKGVDSTLKIQPAKLEDSAVYLCASSLGRINEQFFGPGTRLTVL.

Concerning this clonotype: A clone one base away is much larger, so this may be a read error. The rearrangement uses TRBV5-1 and TRBJ1-2; unclear D gene. CDR1 is SGHRS and CDR2 is YFSETQ in the germline V gene. Between the trimmed V and J ends, which lost 4 bases and 6 bases, there was a span of 10 bases. This CDR3 comprises 12 residues. In nucleotides, the CDR3 is TGCGCCAGCAGCAGGGCAGCGGATGGCTACACCTTC. Translation gives CASSRAADGYTF.

V and J are TRBV19 and TRBJ1-5; a weak D match, TRBD1 (5 bases). V lost 2 bases and J lost 4, with 12 bases in between. The CDR3 sequence is 15 residues long. CDR1 is LNHDA and CDR2 is SQIVND in the germline V gene (reference sequence). The CDR3 is CASSIYGTTNQPQHF. The CDR3 DNA sequence: TGTGCCAGTAGTATATACGGGACGACGAATCAGCCCCAGCATTTT.

The chain carries TRBV20-1 and TRBJ1-6, with D tentatively TRBD1 (5 bases). V was cut by 7 bases and J by 5 bases, with 6 bases left in between. Germline V gene data show CDR1 as DFQATT and CDR2 as SNEGSKA (reference sequence). This CDR3 comprises 11 residues. Here the CDR3 reads CSGQHNSPLHF. The DNA of the CDR3 is TGCAGTGGACAGCATAATTCACCCCTCCACTTT.

The CDR3 spells CASSSLQGALDTQYF. The CDR3 DNA sequence: TGCGCCAGCAGCAGCCTACAGGGGGCTTTAGATACGCAGTATTTT. This chain connects TRBV4-1 to TRBJ2-3, with TRBD1 matching 9 bases. The germline CDR1 and CDR2 sequences are MGHRA and YSYEKL. CDR3 length: 15 amino acids. V shed 5 bases, J shed 5 bases, and the junction held 8 bases outside the gene matches.

This clonotype turned up a few times. This chain's CDR3 is CASSLGGQGDRFF. CDR3 nucleotides: TGTGCCAGCAGTTTAGGGGGACAGGGGGATAGGTTCTTC. V is TRBV12-3 or TRBV12-4 and J is TRBJ2-1; 11 positions match TRBD1. Trimming removed 1 base from V and 15 bases from J; junction bases left unmatched: 5. The CDR3 sequence is 13 residues long.

Of note for this clonotype: Given a much more abundant clone one base away, this may be a read error. The V gene is TRBV29-1, the J gene TRBJ2-1, with 7 bases that match TRBD1. The V gene's germline CDR1 is SQVTM and CDR2 ANQGSEA. The CDR3 runs to 12 residues. This chain's CDR3 is CRGRGSYNEQFF. For the CDR3, the DNA is TGCAGGGGCAGGGGGTCCTACAATGAGCAGTTCTTC.

This clonotype was found a few times. This chain uses TRBV20-1 with TRBJ1-2, with D unresolved. Germline-derived CDR1 and CDR2 are DFQATT and SNEGSKA (reference sequence). There are 12 residues in the CDR3. Trimming took off 5 bases at V and 8 bases at J, with 15 bases between the two ends. The CDR3 protein is CSASSTESGYTF. The CDR3 DNA follows: TGCAGTGCTTCCTCTACAGAGTCCGGCTACACCTTC.

This chain joins TRBV14 and TRBJ2-1; 14 bases are shared with TRBD2. CDR1 SGHDN and CDR2 FVKESK come from the germline V gene. The V segment lost 4 bases and the J segment 6 bases; nucleotides outside the gene matches: 8. The CDR3 has 17 amino acids. Here the CDR3 DNA reads TGTGCCAGCAGCCCATTCGAGGGACTAGCGGGAGTCAATGAGCAGTTCTTC. Translated: CASSPFEGLAGVNEQFF.

This sequence joins TRBV7-9 and TRBJ2-5; TRBD1 agrees at 9 bases. J was trimmed by 4 bases and V by 5 bases; bases with no gene match: 5. Per the germline V gene, CDR1 is SEHNR and CDR2 is FQNEAQ (reference sequence). This CDR3 has 14 residues. The CDR3 sequence is CASSRTGVGETQYF. The CDR3 DNA reads TGTGCCAGCAGCCGGACAGGGGTGGGAGAGACCCAGTACTTC. The full variable domain, in which reference TRBV7-9 and TRBJ2-5 provide the parts outside the CDR3, is DTGVSQNPRHKITKRGQNVTFRCDPISEHNRLYWYRQTLGQGPEFLTYFQNEAQLEKSRLLSDRFSAERPKGSFSTLEIQRTEQGDSAMYLCASSRTGVGETQYFGPGTRLLVL.